The source of this TCR beta chain is a study of human T cells and chemical hapten exposure. Study-wide background: Recorded diagnoses among the mostly female patients were alopecia areata, totalis or universalis.

Trimming removed 0 bases at V and 13 bases at J, with 5 bases between. CDR3 length: 10 residues. Germline V gives CDR1 SGHAT, CDR2 FQNNGV. One entry per CDR3 protein, called by TCRdb with MiXCR from the RACE reads. The sample holds about 120,000 distinct CDR3 sequences, approximately 12% seen once. Noted time point: pre-sensitization, week 0. Treatment of the sample: therapeutic diphenylcyclopropenone sensitization with weekly scalp DPC. V usage is TRBV11-2 and J usage is TRBJ2-3; no clear D. The TCR comes from a woman aged 18-35 years with alopecia areata. Some clones in this sample may be carry-over from other donors' samples. The sequenced sample was whole blood, obtained in connection with sensitization to the hapten diphenylcyclopropenone (DPC). The CDR3 DNA reads TGTGCCAGCAGCTTAGATAGGAAGTATTTT. Translation gives CASSLDRKYF.